The rows below give T cell receptor beta chains drawn from one sample of a study of shared clonotypes between healthy human individuals. Assay used: immunoSEQ multiplex PCR; TCRdb lists only in-frame clones, some missing. There are about 980,000 clones in the sample; roughly 72% occur only once, and roughly 1.5% lies in the top ten. Sequenced sample: memory CD4+ T cells sorted from blood. These receptors all stem from a man aged 18 to 29 in good health. CDR3s include the opening cysteine and the closing phenylalanine or tryptophan. D genes are given only for firm matches. For some rows the clone size is stated as once, few or many, or as a class when expanded; others skip it.

J gene | D gene | clone size | V gene | CDR3 DNA | CDR3 protein
TRBJ1-4 | NA | NA | TRBV19 | TGTGCCAGTAGTCTGCGACAGGAAAAACTGTTTTTT | CASSLRQEKLFF
TRBJ1-4 | TRBD1 | NA | TRBV9 | TGTGCCAGCAGCGCGGACAGGGGTGCTAATGAAAAACTGTTTTTT | CASSADRGANEKLFF
TRBJ1-1 | NA | many | TRBV29-1 | TGCAGCGTCCCCACGGGAGGACGGGGGACTGAAGCTTTCTTT | CSVPTGGRGTEAFF
TRBJ2-3 | TRBD2 | many | TRBV5-1 | TGCGCCAGCAGCTCTAGCGGGACTAGCACAGATACGCAGTATTTT | CASSSSGTSTDTQYF
TRBJ1-5 | NA | few | TRBV15 | TGTGCCACCAGCTCACGCCTCGGTGAGGGCCAGCCCCAGCATTTT | CATSSRLGEGQPQHF
TRBJ2-7 | NA | NA | TRBV2 | TGTGCCAGCAGTCTCCGGGGACTCGCCTACGAGCAGTACTTC | CASSLRGLAYEQYF
TRBJ1-3 | NA | NA | TRBV10-3 | TGTGCCATCAGGGGAGACAGTATGTGGGGAAACACCATATATTTT | CAIRGDSMWGNTIYF
TRBJ2-2 | NA | NA | TRBV18 | TGTGCCAGCTCACCGGACAAGAACACCGGGGAGCTGTTTTTT | CASSPDKNTGELFF
TRBJ2-2 | NA | NA | TRBV2 | TGTGCCAGCAGTGTCAATAGCGGTAACACCGGGGAGCTGTTTTTT | CASSVNSGNTGELFF
TRBJ2-7 | NA | NA | TRBV10-1 | TGCGCCAGACCGCACCGGGACAGCATCTCGGGAGGGATCTACGAGCAGTACTTC | CARPHRDSISGGIYEQYF
TRBJ1-1 | NA | NA | TRBV2 | TGTGCCAGCAGTGCAACCCCACGTATCAACACTGAAGCTTTCTTT | CASSATPRINTEAFF
TRBJ2-3 | NA | few | TRBV27 | TGTGCCAGCAGTTCCCACCTACTAGATACGCAGTATTTT | CASSSHLLDTQYF
TRBJ2-4 | NA | NA | TRBV6-5 | TGTGCCAGCAGGACGACAGGCCTAGCCAAAAACATTCAGTACTTC | CASRTTGLAKNIQYF
TRBJ1-5 | NA | few | TRBV6-1 | TGTGCCAGCAGTGAAACATCGGGGCCCCAGCATTTT | CASSETSGPQHF
TRBJ1-5 | NA | NA | TRBV5-1 | TGCGCCAGCAGCTTGGCTGGGGGTGAAGGGCAGCCCCAGCATTTT | CASSLAGGEGQPQHF
TRBJ2-2 | TRBD2 | NA | TRBV25-1 | TGTGCCAGCAGTGACGGGACTAGCGGGAGGGTCACCGGGGAGCTGTTTTTT | CASSDGTSGRVTGELFF
TRBJ1-1 | NA | few | TRBV16 | TGTGCCAGCAGCCAATCGGGCCCTGAAGCTTTCTTT | CASSQSGPEAFF